A selection of T cell receptor beta chains follows, all from one sample in a study of CD8 T cells in ankylosing spondylitis. TCRdb re-called the 5' RACE reads through MiXCR, storing one row per CDR3 protein. The data contain 250,000 or so distinct CDR3 sequences, roughly a tenth of them singletons. The sequenced sample was blood, either unsorted or a sorted T cell fraction (not recorded which). These receptors were obtained from a male donor with ankylosing spondylitis or in good health (not recorded which). Both conserved end residues are part of each CDR3. A D gene is named only where the DNA matches it firmly. Size is stated for part of the rows, as once, few or many counts, or as a class when the clone is expanded.

>TRBD2|16|many|TRBJ2-5|TRBV5-1
TGCGCCAGCAGCTCCTCGACTAGCGGGGCCCAAGAGACCCAGTACTTC
CASSSSTSGAQETQYF
>.|16|many|TRBJ2-3|TRBV5-1
TGCGCCAGCAGCAAGGGGGGTAGCGGGTTCACAGATACGCAGTATTTT
CASSKGGSGFTDTQYF
>.|13|.|TRBJ2-7|TRBV7-2
TGTGCCAGCAGCTTCGGGGAAACCTACGAGCAGTACTTC
CASSFGETYEQYF
>.|18|few|TRBJ2-3|TRBV21-1
TGTGCCAGCAGCAAAGCGCTTTTTGGGGGAGCGAGCACAGATACGCAGTATTTT
CASSKALFGGASTDTQYF
>.|13|many|TRBJ1-2|TRBV12-5
TGTGCTAGTGGTTCCTCCGGGAACTATGGCTACACCTTC
CASGSSGNYGYTF
>.|13|many|TRBJ1-1|TRBV4-1
TGCGCCAGCAGCCGGGACCTGAACACTGAAGCTTTCTTT
CASSRDLNTEAFF
>.|14|few|TRBJ1-3|TRBV12-3/TRBV12-4
TGTGCCAGCAGTTTGACAGGAAGGGAAAACACCATATATTTT
CASSLTGRENTIYF
>TRBD2|18|few|TRBJ2-3|TRBV11-1
TGTGCCAGCGGCCCCGGCAGCGGGGGGGATTTTTTCACAGATACGCAGTATTTT
CASGPGSGGDFFTDTQYF
>.|14|.|TRBJ2-5|TRBV12-3/TRBV12-4
TGTGCCAGCAGTTTCTGGGGGGAAGGAGAGACCCAGTACTTC
CASSFWGEGETQYF
>.|16|.|TRBJ1-2|TRBV10-3
TGTGCCATCAGTGAGATGATAAGTGTCGCTAACTATGGCTACACCTTC
CAISEMISVANYGYTF
>.|14|many|TRBJ2-2|TRBV5-6
TGTGCCAGCAGCTTGTCAGGGGACACCGGGGAGCTGTTTTTT
CASSLSGDTGELFF
>.|12|many|TRBJ1-2|TRBV20-1
TGCAGTGCTAGGATGGACCGTTATGGCTACACCTTC
CSARMDRYGYTF
>TRBD2|13|many|TRBJ2-3|TRBV29-1
TGCAGCGTCCGACTAGCGAGCACAGATACGCAGTATTTT
CSVRLASTDTQYF
>.|12|few|TRBJ1-2|TRBV12-3/TRBV12-4
TGTGCCAGCAGTTTAACGCCAGGGGGCTACACCTTC
CASSLTPGGYTF
>.|16|many|TRBJ1-2|TRBV6-5
TGTGCCAGCAGTTACGAAGGGGGGGAGAGAAACTATGGCTACACCTTC
CASSYEGGERNYGYTF
>.|15|many|TRBJ2-5|TRBV24-1
TGTGCCACCACATGGGGCAGAAAAGCTCAAGAGACCCAGTACTTC
CATTWGRKAQETQYF
>.|16|few|TRBJ1-4|TRBV20-1
TGCAGTGCTAGCTTGGGTTTCCTGCCAACTAATGAAAAACTGTTTTTT
CSASLGFLPTNEKLFF
>.|14|many|TRBJ2-5|TRBV5-1
TGCGCCAGCAGCTTGGACAGGGCCAAAGAGACCCAGTACTTC
CASSLDRAKETQYF
>TRBD2|15|many|TRBJ2-1|TRBV12-3/TRBV12-4
TGTGCCAGCAGCAAAGCGGGGGGCCCCTACAATGAGCAGTTCTTC
CASSKAGGPYNEQFF
>TRBD1|15|many|TRBJ1-2|TRBV11-2
TGTGCCAGCAGCCGGGACAGGGGTCCGTTCGGAGGCTACACCTTC
CASSRDRGPFGGYTF
>.|18|many|TRBJ2-7|TRBV21-1
TGTGCCAGCAGCAAAGTAAGCGAGGAAACGTTGGAACTACGCGAGCAGTACTTC
CASSKVSEETLELREQYF
>.|15|few|TRBJ2-2|TRBV4-2
TGTGCCAGCAGCCAAGATGGGGCGAACACCGGGGAGCTGTTTTTT
CASSQDGANTGELFF
>.|13|.|TRBJ2-7|TRBV5-1
TGCGCCAGCAGCTCGAGGAGCTCCTACGAGCAGTACTTC
CASSSRSSYEQYF
>TRBD2|14|many|TRBJ2-7|TRBV27
TGTGCCAGCAGTCGGACCGGGGAGGGTTACGAGCAGTACTTC
CASSRTGEGYEQYF
>.|15|many|TRBJ2-7|TRBV6-2/TRBV6-3
TGTGCCAGCAGTTACTCCGGACGGACAGCCTACGAGCAGTACTTC
CASSYSGRTAYEQYF
>TRBD2|13|few|TRBJ2-7|TRBV30
TGTGCCTGGAAGCTAGCGGGAGGTTACGAGCAGTACTTC
CAWKLAGGYEQYF
>.|15|.|TRBJ1-1|TRBV7-9
TGTGCCAGCAGCGGGCCCTTCCGGGTGGACACTGAAGCTTTCTTT
CASSGPFRVDTEAFF
>TRBD1|13|few|TRBJ1-5|TRBV7-2
TGTGCCAGCAGCCCGGACAGGGCGGAGCCCCAGCATTTT
CASSPDRAEPQHF
>.|13|many|TRBJ1-2|TRBV5-6
TGTGCCAGCAGCTTACGGAGACAGTATGGCTACACCTTC
CASSLRRQYGYTF
>.|14|many|TRBJ1-3|TRBV5-1
TGCGCCAGCAGCTTGGAATTCTCTGGAAACACCATATATTTT
CASSLEFSGNTIYF
>.|12|few|TRBJ1-5|TRBV7-9
TGTGCCAGCAGCTTGGGGGAGAGACCCCAGCATTTT
CASSLGERPQHF
>.|11|.|TRBJ2-7|TRBV12-3/TRBV12-4
TGTGCCAGCAGTTTTAGAGGCGAGCAGTACTTC
CASSFRGEQYF
>.|13|many|TRBJ1-5|TRBV6-1
TGTGCCAGCAGGCGGGACGGGAATCAGCCCCAGCATTTT
CASRRDGNQPQHF